Shown below are 15 T cell receptor beta chains from a single sample sequenced in a study of blood T cell repertoires in COVID-19. Profiling relied on immunoSEQ multiplex PCR, and the TCRdb table lists in-frame clones only, not all of them. Altogether about 210,000 clones are present, 85% being singletons, with the ten largest covering around 20%. The source material was PBMCs or T cells enriched from blood (not recorded which). The receptors stem from a man between 35 and 55 years old who had recovered from COVID-19.

The rearrangement links TRBV7-9 to TRBJ1-2, with D possibly TRBD1 on 5 matching bases. This CDR3 is built from 14 residues. The germline V gene has CDR1 SEHNR and CDR2 FQNEAQ (reference sequence). The ends were cut back, 1 base at V and 3 bases at J, with 9 bases in the middle. CDR3 DNA sequence: TGTGCCAGCAGCTTAGGACAGAGTGACTATGGCTACACCTTC. This sequence encodes CASSLGQSDYGYTF. Complete variable domain (other parts from reference TRBV7-9 and TRBJ1-2): DTGVSQNPRHKITKRGQNVTFRCDPISEHNRLYWYRQTLGQGPEFLTYFQNEAQLEKSRLLSDRFSAERPKGSFSTLEIQRTEQGDSAMYLCASSLGQSDYGYTFGSGTRLTVV.

This clone is a singleton in its sample. V and J are TRBV13 and TRBJ2-1; D remains unclear. Per the germline V gene, CDR1 is PRHDT and CDR2 is FYEKMQ (reference sequence). Between the trimmed V and J ends, which lost 4 bases and 5 bases, there was a span of 6 bases. CDR3 size: 12 residues. DNA for the CDR3: TGTGCCAGCAGCTCTCAGGACAATGAGCAGTTCTTC. Its protein product is CASSSQDNEQFF.

The V gene is TRBV5-1, the J gene TRBJ1-4; D remains ambiguous. The CDR3 covers 15 residues. CDR1 and CDR2 (germline): SGHRS, YFSETQ. The V end was cut by 0 bases, the J end by 8 bases, with 14 bases between. Written as DNA, the CDR3 is TGCGCCAGCAGCTTGGCCTCGAGGGTGGGGGAAAAACTGTTTTTT. It translates to CASSLASRVGEKLFF.

The chain employs TRBV9 and TRBJ2-7, with 15 bases lining up with TRBD2. The CDR3 length is 15 residues. Germline CDR1 is SGDLS and CDR2 is YYNGEE. Trimming cost V 3 bases and J 4 bases; bases outside gene matches: 2. CDR3 nucleotides: TGTGCCAGCAGCGGAGGGACTAGCGGGAGGTACGAGCAGTACTTC. It yields the protein CASSGGTSGRYEQYF.

The V gene is TRBV5-1, the J gene TRBJ2-3, with TRBD1 identical over 8 bases. The length of the CDR3 is 15 residues. The ends lost 0 bases at V and 2 bases at J; junction bases unmatched: 2. CDR1 is SGHRS and CDR2 is YFSETQ in the germline V gene. The CDR3 region is CASSLGTGNTDTQYF. DNA of the CDR3: TGCGCCAGCAGCTTGGGGACAGGGAACACAGATACGCAGTATTTT.

V and J are TRBV9 and TRBJ2-1, with a weak D call TRBD1 (6 bases). Germline-derived CDR1 and CDR2 are SGDLS and YYNGEE. The CDR3 consists of 15 residues. Trimming removed 0 bases at V and 6 bases at J, with 13 bases between. The CDR3 reads CASSVGTASGNEQFF. As DNA, the CDR3 is TGTGCCAGCAGCGTAGGGACAGCCTCCGGCAATGAGCAGTTCTTC.

The V and J genes are TRBV2 and TRBJ2-1, with 11 bases that match TRBD2. Germline V gives CDR1 SNHLY, CDR2 FYNNEI. The CDR3 runs 15 residues. The CDR3 bases are TGTGCTACCAGGGTCGAGACTAGCGGGACGGGTGAGCAGTTCTTC. Its translation is CATRVETSGTGEQFF.

The chain carries TRBV6-5 and TRBJ1-1, with D unresolved. Trimming pared 7 bases from V and 10 bases from J, leaving 13 bases between. Per the germline V gene, CDR1 is MNHEY and CDR2 is SVGAGI. The CDR3 has 11 residues. The CDR3 DNA follows: TGTGCCAGCACGCGCGGTAAGGTAGCTTTCTTT. Translating it yields CASTRGKVAFF.

The chain has TRBV21-1 and TRBJ1-5; the DNA was not used to check the table's D call, TRBD1. TRBV21-1 is a documented pseudogene. The CDR3 is 15 amino acids. This CDR3 reads CASSKGGQGGQPQHF. In nucleotides, the CDR3 is TGTGCCAGCAGCAAAGGCGGACAGGGAGGTCAGCCCCAGCATTTT.

The chain carries TRBV6-5 and TRBJ2-1, with 8 bases that match TRBD2. CDR3 size: 12 residues. Losses at the gene ends were 5 bases for V and 8 bases for J; bases not matched to a gene: 2. The germline gives CDR1 MNHEY, CDR2 SVGAGI. The CDR3 sequence is CASSTAGDEQFF. As DNA, the CDR3 is TGTGCCAGCAGTACAGCGGGAGATGAGCAGTTCTTC.

The chain uses TRBV5-1 and TRBJ2-7; 7 bases match TRBD1. Looked up from germline, CDR1 is SGHRS and CDR2 is YFSETQ. Germline trimming cut 4 bases from V and 2 bases from J; bases unmatched to any gene: 9. The CDR3 loop spans 15 amino acids. The CDR3 nucleotides read TGCGCCAGCAGCCGTGCAGGGACAGAGACCTACGAGCAGTACTTC. Its translation: CASSRAGTETYEQYF.

This chain joins TRBV5-4 and TRBJ2-7, with 8 bases aligning to TRBD1. V lost 7 bases and J lost 0; bases outside the gene matches: 0. The CDR3 spans 12 residues. CDR1 and CDR2 (germline): SGHNT, YYREEE (reference sequence). This CDR3 reads CASGTGSYEQYF. In DNA form, the CDR3 reads TGTGCCAGCGGGACAGGCTCCTACGAGCAGTACTTC.

The V and J genes are TRBV5-1 and TRBJ2-7; 15 bases align to TRBD2. The CDR3 has 14 residues. CDR1 is SGHRS, CDR2 YFSETQ, per germline. V shed 6 bases and J 7 bases; nucleotides not matched to a gene: 5. The CDR3 spells CASNLGTSGREQYF. The CDR3 DNA reads TGCGCCAGCAATCTAGGGACTAGCGGGAGGGAGCAGTACTTC.

This chain joins TRBV12-3 or TRBV12-4 and TRBJ1-2; perhaps TRBD1 as D (5 bases). The CDR3 is made up of 11 amino acids. V lost 6 bases and J 5 bases, leaving 7 bases between the germline ends. The chain's CDR3 is CASSKGYGYTF. CDR3 DNA: TGTGCCAGCAGCAAGGGGTATGGCTACACCTTC.

The chain combines TRBV29-1 with TRBJ2-3, with TRBD2 matching over 7 bases. The CDR3 loop spans 16 amino acids. CDR1 SQVTM and CDR2 ANQGSEA come from the germline V gene. V gave up 2 bases and J gave up 4 bases; unmatched junction bases: 12. CDR3 coding DNA: TGCAGCGTTGAAAGGCTAGCGGCACTGCCCCCAGATACGCAGTATTTT. Its protein product is CSVERLAALPPDTQYF.